Sequencing of this T cell receptor (beta chain) was carried out in a study of blood T cell repertoires in COVID-19. From germline, CDR1 is SGHRS and CDR2 YFSETQ. Trimming took 4 bases from V and 5 from J; bases not matched to a gene: 5. The CDR3 totals 14 residues. Enrolled during active infection, Seattle patients were then followed longitudinally. As processed by the authors: Estimated nucleated cell counts came from reference gene primer amplification. Only in-frame clones appear in the TCRdb table, and some are missing; sequencing was by immunoSEQ multiplex PCR. V, J and clone size reflect that table, while D and trimming were determined from the DNA. The sample includes hundreds of thousands of clones, more than 80% seen only once; the top ten take 6.5% to 8.5%.

This chain joins TRBV5-1 and TRBJ2-1, with 8 bases matching TRBD1. The TCR originated in a woman over 75 with COVID-19, enrolled during active disease. Sequenced: peripheral blood. The CDR3 is CASSGKTGDNEQFF. CDR3 nucleotides: TGCGCCAGCAGCGGAAAGACAGGGGACAATGAGCAGTTCTTC.